This T cell receptor (beta chain) was sequenced during a study of control samples from healthy donors and cancer patients. Germline loops: CDR1 LNHDA, CDR2 SQIVND (reference sequence). The CDR3 runs 16 residues. Between the trimmed V and J ends, which lost 2 bases and 1 base, there was a span of 12 bases. Generated by immunoSEQ multiplex PCR, the TCRdb table keeps only in-frame clones and is missing some. The sample has hundreds of thousands of clones, roughly 90% seen once; the top ten hold 5% to 7%. The rearrangement links TRBV19 to TRBJ2-1; D perhaps matches TRBD1 (6 bases). The sequenced sample consisted of PBMCs. This TCR was recovered from a man in his forties with head and neck cancer. The chain's CDR3 is CASSINRALSYNEQFF. Written as DNA, the CDR3 is TGTGCCAGTAGTATAAACAGGGCTCTGTCCTACAATGAGCAGTTCTTC. Together with reference TRBV19 and TRBJ2-1, the CDR3 gives the full variable domain: DGGITQSPKYLFRKEGQNVTLSCEQNLNHDAMYWYRQDPGQGLRLIYYSQIVNDFQKGDIAEGYSVSREKKESFPLTVTSAQKNPTAFYLCASSINRALSYNEQFFGPGTRLTVL.